The rows below give T cell receptor beta chains drawn from one sample of a study of CD8 T cells in Susac syndrome. TCRdb re-analysed the immunoSEQ multiplex PCR reads in MiXCR, keeping a single row per CDR3 protein. The table includes roughly 200,000 distinct CDR3 sequences, 90% to 95% detected once. Material: CD4+ T cells from PBMCs. These receptors were obtained from a human donor with Susac syndrome. CDR3s include the opening cysteine and the closing phenylalanine or tryptophan. A D gene is named only where the DNA matches it firmly. Where a row states a size, it is once, few, many or the class of an expanded clone; other rows omit it.

D	length	size	V	J	DNA	CDR3
.	12	.	TRBV3-1	TRBJ1-1	TGTGCCAGCAGCCAAGCGAACACTGAAGCTTTCTTT	CASSQANTEAFF
.	17	.	TRBV3-1	TRBJ2-3	TGTGCCAGCAGCCAAGACTACGAGCGGCCTAGCACAGATACGCAGTATTTT	CASSQDYERPSTDTQYF
.	13	.	TRBV2	TRBJ2-7	TGTGCCAGCAGTGGATGGAGCTCCTACGAGCAGTACTTC	CASSGWSSYEQYF
.	10	.	TRBV20-1	TRBJ2-7	TGCAGTGCTACGATCTACGAGCAGTACTTC	CSATIYEQYF
.	12	once	TRBV19	TRBJ2-5	TGTGCCTCGACAGGAGCCCAAGAGACCCAGTACTTC	CASTGAQETQYF
.	12	.	TRBV12-5	TRBJ2-5	TGTGCTAGTGGCAGTAACCAAGAGACCCAGTACTTC	CASGSNQETQYF
.	14	.	TRBV15	TRBJ1-2	TGTGCCACCAGCAGAGTCGGAACCAACTATGGCTACACCTTC	CATSRVGTNYGYTF
TRBD2	14	.	TRBV20-1	TRBJ2-7	TGCAGTGCGGTTAGCGGGGGGAGGAAATACGAGCAGTACTTC	CSAVSGGRKYEQYF
TRBD1	14	.	TRBV12-3/TRBV12-4	TRBJ2-7	TGTGCCAGCAGTTCCGGGACAGGACTCTACGAGCAGTACTTC	CASSSGTGLYEQYF
.	12	.	TRBV20-1	TRBJ2-3	TGCAGCCCAGGACCTAGCACAGATACGCAGTATTTT	CSPGPSTDTQYF
.	13	.	TRBV29-1	TRBJ1-1	TGCAGCGTCCGACAGGAGATGAACACTGAAGCTTTCTTT	CSVRQEMNTEAFF
.	14	.	TRBV2	TRBJ2-1	TGTGCCAGCAGTGAGTCCAGGTACTACAATGAGCAGTTCTTC	CASSESRYYNEQFF
.	14	.	TRBV11-2	TRBJ2-7	TGTGCCAGCAGCTTAGACCGGGACATTTACGAGCAGTACTTC	CASSLDRDIYEQYF
TRBD1	16	.	TRBV19	TRBJ1-3	TGTGCCAGTACGACAGGGGCCTCCTACTCTGGAAACACCATATATTTT	CASTTGASYSGNTIYF
.	14	.	TRBV3-1	TRBJ2-5	TGTGCCAGCAGCCAAGATAAGTACCAAGAGACCCAGTACTTC	CASSQDKYQETQYF
.	15	.	TRBV7-2	TRBJ2-3	TGTGCCAGCAGCTTAATGGCTGGGCTCGCAGATACGCAGTATTTT	CASSLMAGLADTQYF
TRBD1	16	.	TRBV6-1	TRBJ2-1	TGTGCCAGCAGCGAGGGGGCGGTTTTCTCCTACAATGAGCAGTTCTTC	CASSEGAVFSYNEQFF
.	13	.	TRBV20-1	TRBJ2-7	TGCAGTGCTAGTCTCGGACGAGCCTACGAGCAGTACTTC	CSASLGRAYEQYF
.	16	.	TRBV11-2	TRBJ1-4	TGTGCCAGCAGCTTAGACAATCCGGGAGAGAATGAAAAACTGTTTTTT	CASSLDNPGENEKLFF
TRBD2	15	.	TRBV5-1	TRBJ2-3	TGCGCCAGCAGAATGACTAGCGGTTACACAGATACGCAGTATTTT	CASRMTSGYTDTQYF
.	14	few	TRBV12-3/TRBV12-4	TRBJ2-5	TGTGCCAGCAGTGCCTCGGGGCAGCAAGAGACCCAGTACTTC	CASSASGQQETQYF
.	15	.	TRBV6-2/TRBV6-3	TRBJ1-2	TGTGCCAGCTCCCTAGACCAAAGGACTGCCTATGGCTACACCTTC	CASSLDQRTAYGYTF
TRBD1	14	.	TRBV28	TRBJ1-2	TGTGCCAGCAGCTGGACAGGGAGAGTCTATGGCTACACCTTC	CASSWTGRVYGYTF
.	14	.	TRBV2	TRBJ1-2	TGTGCCAGCAGTCCAAAACAGGGTGCGGCTAGCTACACCTTC	CASSPKQGAASYTF
TRBD2	18	.	TRBV9	TRBJ2-1	TGTGCCAGCAGCGAGGGCCTTGCGGGGGGTTTTACCTACAATGAGCAGTTCTTC	CASSEGLAGGFTYNEQFF
TRBD2	17	.	TRBV20-1	TRBJ2-3	TGCAGTGCTAGAGATTACGTCACTAGCGGGAGCTCAGATACGCAGTATTTT	CSARDYVTSGSSDTQYF
.	11	.	TRBV14	TRBJ2-7	TGTGCCAGCAGCCAAGCGTTCGAGCAGTACTTC	CASSQAFEQYF
TRBD1	14	.	TRBV6-5	TRBJ2-7	TGTGCCAGCAGTTTTGGGACAGGGACCTACGAGCAGTACTTC	CASSFGTGTYEQYF
TRBD2	16	.	TRBV3-1	TRBJ2-1	TGTGCCAGCAGCCAAGTTGTCGGGGGGGCTACAAATGAGCAGTTCTTC	CASSQVVGGATNEQFF
TRBD1	15	.	TRBV12-3/TRBV12-4	TRBJ2-7	TGTGCCAGCAGGATCACAGGGGGCAGCTCCTACGAGCAGTACTTC	CASRITGGSSYEQYF
.	11	.	TRBV5-6	TRBJ2-1	TGTGCCAGCAGCTTGGAGGGGGGTGAGTTCTTC	CASSLEGGEFF
.	16	once	TRBV7-9	TRBJ1-4	TGTGCCAGCAGCTTAGGAGAACGTCCCTTCAATGAAAAACTGTTTTTT	CASSLGERPFNEKLFF
TRBD2	17	.	TRBV20-1	TRBJ2-7	TGCAGTGCTAGAGTGTCGTGGACTAGCGGGGGCCTCTACGAGCAGTACTTC	CSARVSWTSGGLYEQYF
.	14	.	TRBV5-1	TRBJ2-3	TGCGCCAGCAGCACCGGACAGACCACAGATACGCAGTATTTT	CASSTGQTTDTQYF
TRBD2	15	.	TRBV20-1	TRBJ2-7	TGCAGTGCTAGACCTCGGGGGGGGATCCGACCCGAGCAGTACTTC	CSARPRGGIRPEQYF
.	20	.	TRBV20-1	TRBJ1-6	TGCAGTGTGCCTTCGTTTCCTGCAGGTGGAGGGGGAGAGGTTAAATCACCCCTCCACTTT	CSVPSFPAGGGGEVKSPLHF
.	16	.	TRBV19	TRBJ2-1	TGTGCCAGTAGTACCCATGGACAGAGCTCCTACAATGAGCAGTTCTTC	CASSTHGQSSYNEQFF
TRBD1	15	.	TRBV7-9	TRBJ2-5	TGTGCCAGCAGCTGGGACAGGGGCCGGGGAGAGACCCAGTACTTC	CASSWDRGRGETQYF
.	13	few	TRBV7-2	TRBJ2-7	TGTGCCAGCAGCCCCGGGGTGTTCCGAGAGCAGTACTTC	CASSPGVFREQYF
.	13	.	TRBV6-1	TRBJ2-7	TGTGCCAGCGACAGAGCCTGGGATTACGAGCAGTACTTC	CASDRAWDYEQYF
.	13	.	TRBV7-8	TRBJ2-7	TGTGCCAGCAGCTTAGTAGCGGACTACGAGCAGTACTTC	CASSLVADYEQYF
TRBD1	15	once	TRBV11-1	TRBJ1-1	TGTGCCAGCAGCCCTCGGACAGGGGCAGTAGTGGAAGCTTTCTTT	CASSPRTGAVVEAFF
.	15	.	TRBV15	TRBJ1-1	TGTGCCACCAGCACTGTAGGACTGATGAACACTGAAGCTTTCTTT	CATSTVGLMNTEAFF
TRBD2	14	.	TRBV18	TRBJ2-2	TGTGCCAGCTCACCGGGAGGGAGCACCGGGGAGCTGTTTTTT	CASSPGGSTGELFF
.	12	few	TRBV3-1	TRBJ1-3	TGTGCCAGCAGCCGCGGAGGAAACACCATATATTTT	CASSRGGNTIYF
.	16	.	TRBV6-1	TRBJ1-2	TGTGCCAGCAGCCCTGGGAGTCTCATGTTCGGCTATGGCTACACCTTC	CASSPGSLMFGYGYTF
.	13	.	TRBV2	TRBJ2-2	TGTGCCAGCAGGGAACAGGCAACCGGGGAGCTGTTTTTT	CASREQATGELFF
.	14	.	TRBV20-1	TRBJ2-1	TGCAGTGCTAGCGGAACGCGCTCCCACAATGAGCAGTTCTTC	CSASGTRSHNEQFF
TRBD2	16	.	TRBV2	TRBJ2-7	TGTGCCAGCACTCTAGCGGGGGGGGTACGCTCCTACGAGCAGTACTTC	CASTLAGGVRSYEQYF
.	14	.	TRBV29-1	TRBJ1-1	TGCAGCGTTGAACTCAGATTAGCGAACACTGAAGCTTTCTTT	CSVELRLANTEAFF
.	14	.	TRBV2	TRBJ1-2	TGTGCCAGCAGTGTATCGGGACAATTCTATGGCTACACCTTC	CASSVSGQFYGYTF
TRBD2	13	.	TRBV28	TRBJ2-1	TGTGCCAGCCGGACTAGCGCAGACAATGAGCAGTTCTTC	CASRTSADNEQFF
TRBD2	17	once	TRBV2	TRBJ2-1	TGTGCCAGCAGCCCGCCCTTCCGAGCGGGAGAGGTCAATGAGCAGTTCTTC	CASSPPFRAGEVNEQFF
TRBD2	14	.	TRBV2	TRBJ2-7	TGTGCCAGCAGATTAGCTAGCGGGGGACCGCCGCAGTACTTC	CASRLASGGPPQYF